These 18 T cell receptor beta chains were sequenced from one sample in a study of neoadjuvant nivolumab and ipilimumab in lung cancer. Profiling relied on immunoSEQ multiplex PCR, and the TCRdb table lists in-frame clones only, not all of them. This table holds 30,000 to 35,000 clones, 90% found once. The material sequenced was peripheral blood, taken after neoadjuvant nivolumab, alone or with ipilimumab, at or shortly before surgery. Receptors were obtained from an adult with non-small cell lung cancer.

The CDR3 nucleotides read TGCGCCAGCAGCTTCTCCGTCGGGACAGGGGGCGGGTACGAGCAGTACTTC. Protein sequence: CASSFSVGTGGGYEQYF. The chain recombines TRBV5-1 with TRBJ2-7; 12 positions agree with TRBD1. This CDR3 region has 17 residues. The V segment lost 2 bases and the J segment 4 bases; nucleotides outside the gene matches: 10. Germline CDR1 and CDR2: SGHRS and YFSETQ.

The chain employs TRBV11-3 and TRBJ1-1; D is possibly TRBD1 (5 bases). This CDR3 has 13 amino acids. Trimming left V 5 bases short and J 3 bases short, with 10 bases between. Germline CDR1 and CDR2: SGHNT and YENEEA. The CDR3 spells CASSRMTDTEAFF. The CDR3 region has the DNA TGTGCCAGCAGCCGGATGACAGACACTGAAGCTTTCTTT.

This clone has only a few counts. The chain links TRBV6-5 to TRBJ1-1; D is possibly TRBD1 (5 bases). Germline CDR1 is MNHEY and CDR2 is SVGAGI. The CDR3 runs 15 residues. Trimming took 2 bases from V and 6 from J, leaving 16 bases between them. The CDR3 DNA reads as TGTGCCAGCAGTTACGGTGGGGGATTGGAGCCTGAAGCTTTCTTT. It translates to CASSYGGGLEPEAFF.

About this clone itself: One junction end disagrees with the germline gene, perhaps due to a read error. CDR3 nucleotide sequence: TGTGCCAGCAGCCCTGCGGGGAGGGGCCCCAACTTC. Residues: CASSPAGRGPNF. This chain joins TRBV6-5 and TRBJ2-5; 7 positions agree with TRBD2. This CDR3 has 12 amino acids. CDR1 MNHEY and CDR2 SVGAGI come from the germline V gene.

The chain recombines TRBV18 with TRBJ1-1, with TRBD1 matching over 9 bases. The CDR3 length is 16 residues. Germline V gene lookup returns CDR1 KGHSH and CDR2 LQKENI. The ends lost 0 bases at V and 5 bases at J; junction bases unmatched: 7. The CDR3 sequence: CASSPPGGGQGTEAFF. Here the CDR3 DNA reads TGTGCCAGCTCACCACCTGGAGGGGGACAGGGAACTGAAGCTTTCTTT.

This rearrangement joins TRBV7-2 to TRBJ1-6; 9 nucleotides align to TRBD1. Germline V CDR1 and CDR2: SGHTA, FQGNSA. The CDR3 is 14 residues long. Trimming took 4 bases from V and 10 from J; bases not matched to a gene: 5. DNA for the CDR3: TGTGCCAGCAGCTCGAGGGACAGGGTGTCACCCCTCCACTTT. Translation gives CASSSRDRVSPLHF.

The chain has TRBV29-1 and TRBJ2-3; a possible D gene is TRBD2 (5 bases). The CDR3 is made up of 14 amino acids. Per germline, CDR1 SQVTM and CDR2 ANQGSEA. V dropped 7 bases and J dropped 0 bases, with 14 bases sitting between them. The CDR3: CSAEPGESTDTQYF. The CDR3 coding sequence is TGCAGCGCCGAACCCGGGGAAAGCACAGATACGCAGTATTTT.

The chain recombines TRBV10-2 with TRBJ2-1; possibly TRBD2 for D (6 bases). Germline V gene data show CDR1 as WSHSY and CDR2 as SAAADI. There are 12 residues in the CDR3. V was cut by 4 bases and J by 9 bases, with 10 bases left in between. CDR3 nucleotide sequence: TGCGCCAGCAGTGTCCGGAGGGGTGAGCAGTTCTTC. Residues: CASSVRRGEQFF.

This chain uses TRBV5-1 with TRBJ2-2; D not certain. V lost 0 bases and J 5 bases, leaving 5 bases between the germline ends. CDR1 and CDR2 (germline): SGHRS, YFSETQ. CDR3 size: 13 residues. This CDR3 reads CASSLGLTGELFF. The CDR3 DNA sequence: TGCGCCAGCAGCTTGGGTCTAACCGGGGAGCTGTTTTTT.

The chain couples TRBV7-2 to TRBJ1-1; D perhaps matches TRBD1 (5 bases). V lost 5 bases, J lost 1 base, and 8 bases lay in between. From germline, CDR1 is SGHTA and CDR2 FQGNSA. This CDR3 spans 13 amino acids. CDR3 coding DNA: TGTGCCAGCAGCAAAGACAGGAACACTGAAGCTTTCTTT. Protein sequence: CASSKDRNTEAFF. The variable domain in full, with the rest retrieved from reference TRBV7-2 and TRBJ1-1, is GAGVSQSPSNKVTEKGKDVELRCDPISGHTALYWYRQSLGQGLEFLIYFQGNSAPDKSGLPSDRFSAERTGGSVSTLTIQRTQQEDSAVYLCASSKDRNTEAFFGQGTRLTVV.

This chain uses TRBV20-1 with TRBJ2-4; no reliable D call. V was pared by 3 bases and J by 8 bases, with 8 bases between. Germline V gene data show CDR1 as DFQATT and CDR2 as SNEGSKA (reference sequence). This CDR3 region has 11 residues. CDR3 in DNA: TGCAGTGCTAGTGGATCCTACATTCAGTACTTC. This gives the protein CSASGSYIQYF.

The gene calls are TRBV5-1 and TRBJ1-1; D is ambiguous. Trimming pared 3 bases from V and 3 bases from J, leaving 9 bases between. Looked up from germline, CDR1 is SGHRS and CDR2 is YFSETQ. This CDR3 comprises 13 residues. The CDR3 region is CASSSRADTEAFF. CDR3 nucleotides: TGCGCCAGCAGCTCGCGAGCGGACACTGAAGCTTTCTTT.

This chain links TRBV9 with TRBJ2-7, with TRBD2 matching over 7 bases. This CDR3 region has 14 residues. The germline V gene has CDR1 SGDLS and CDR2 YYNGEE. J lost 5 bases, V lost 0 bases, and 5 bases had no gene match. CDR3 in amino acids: CASSVASGVDEQYF. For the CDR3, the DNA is TGTGCCAGCAGCGTAGCAAGCGGGGTGGACGAGCAGTACTTC.

The CDR3 region has the DNA TGCAGCGTTGGAGGAGGGCGGGGATGGGACGAGCAGTACTTC. Its translation: CSVGGGRGWDEQYF. The V call is TRBV29-1, the J call TRBJ2-7; D might be TRBD2 (6 bases). The CDR3 contains 14 residues. Looked up from germline, CDR1 is SQVTM and CDR2 is ANQGSEA. The V end was cut by 4 bases, the J end by 5 bases, with 18 bases between.

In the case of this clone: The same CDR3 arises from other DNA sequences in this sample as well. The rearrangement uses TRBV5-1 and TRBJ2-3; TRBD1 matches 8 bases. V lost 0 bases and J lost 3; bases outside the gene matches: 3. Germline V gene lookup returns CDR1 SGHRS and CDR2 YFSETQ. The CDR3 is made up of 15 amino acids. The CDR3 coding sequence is TGCGCCAGCAGCTTGGGACAGGGGCTAACAGATACGCAGTATTTT. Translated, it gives CASSLGQGLTDTQYF.

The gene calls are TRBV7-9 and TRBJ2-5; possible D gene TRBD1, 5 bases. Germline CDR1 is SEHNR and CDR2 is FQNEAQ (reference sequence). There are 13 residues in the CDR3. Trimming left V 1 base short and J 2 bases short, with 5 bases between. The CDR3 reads CASSLDRQETQYF. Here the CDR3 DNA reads TGTGCCAGCAGCTTAGACAGGCAAGAGACCCAGTACTTC.

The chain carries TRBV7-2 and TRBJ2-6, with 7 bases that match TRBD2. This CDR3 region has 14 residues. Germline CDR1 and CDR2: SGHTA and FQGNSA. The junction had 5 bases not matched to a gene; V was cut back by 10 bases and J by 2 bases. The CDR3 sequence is CATSRGAGANVLTF. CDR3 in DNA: TGTGCCACATCCCGGGGGGCTGGGGCCAACGTCCTGACTTTC.

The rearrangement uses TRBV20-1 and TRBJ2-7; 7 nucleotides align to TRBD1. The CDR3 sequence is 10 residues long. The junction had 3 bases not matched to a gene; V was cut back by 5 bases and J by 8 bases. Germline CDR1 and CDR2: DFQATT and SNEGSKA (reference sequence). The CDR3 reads CSADREQQYF. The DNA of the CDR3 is TGCAGTGCTGACAGGGAGCAGCAGTACTTC.